A selection of T cell receptor beta chains follows, all from one sample in a study of blood T cell repertoires in COVID-19. Here immunoSEQ multiplex PCR was the method, and the copy in TCRdb shows in-frame clones only, minus some. This table has approximately 250,000 clones, 75% to 90% appearing once. Sequenced sample: peripheral blood. The receptors here all came from a human donor in a cohort sampled during active COVID-19. CDR3s include the opening cysteine and the closing phenylalanine or tryptophan. The D gene is left open where the match is weak. The listing skips clone size in some rows; elsewhere it reads once, few, many or a size class.

TRBD1	-	TRBV5-1	TRBJ2-7	TGCGCCAGCAGCTTGTTAACAGGGGGCCCCGAGCAGTACTTC	CASSLLTGGPEQYF
TRBD2	few	TRBV19	TRBJ2-1	TGTGCCAGTAGTACCCGACTAGCGGGAGGGCGTTACAATGAGCAGTTCTTC	CASSTRLAGGRYNEQFF
TRBD1	-	TRBV2	TRBJ1-1	TGTGCCAGCAGTGGACAGGGGCACACTGAAGCTTTCTTT	CASSGQGHTEAFF
TRBD1	-	TRBV6-5	TRBJ2-3	TGTGCCAGCACTGGGACAGTTAGGACAGATACGCAGTATTTT	CASTGTVRTDTQYF
-	-	TRBV5-6	TRBJ1-1	TGTGCCAGCTTAAACTGGGTGCAGGGGATCCAACCTGAAGCTTTCTTT	CASLNWVQGIQPEAFF
TRBD2	-	TRBV7-2	TRBJ2-1	TGTGCCAGCAGCCCCCCTGGACTAGCCCCCTACAATGAGCAGTTCTTC	CASSPPGLAPYNEQFF
TRBD2	-	TRBV2	TRBJ2-7	TGTGCCAGCAGGGACCGGACTAGCGGGTCGGGAGAGCAGTACTTC	CASRDRTSGSGEQYF
-	-	TRBV11-2	TRBJ1-1	TGTGCCAGCACTTCGTGGGGGCCGGGAGGGAACACTGAAGCTTTCTTT	CASTSWGPGGNTEAFF
TRBD1	-	TRBV5-5	TRBJ1-6	TGTGCCAGCAGCCAAAGACCGGGACAGGGGGATATACCCCTCCACTTT	CASSQRPGQGDIPLHF
-	-	TRBV6-5	TRBJ1-1	TGTGCCAGCAGCCGTCGAGTGAACACTGAAGCTTTCTTT	CASSRRVNTEAFF
TRBD1	-	TRBV6-5	TRBJ1-4	TGTGCCAGCAGTTTGACAGGGAGTTTAAAAAAACTGTTTTTT	CASSLTGSLKKLFF
TRBD1	-	TRBV5-1	TRBJ2-3	TGCGCAAGCAAAGGACAGGGGGCCTCCCGTGATACGCAGTATTTT	CASKGQGASRDTQYF
-	-	TRBV28	TRBJ2-2	TGTGCCAGCAGGCCGCCGTTCGGGACACCTAACACCGGGGAGCTGTTTTTT	CASRPPFGTPNTGELFF
TRBD2	-	TRBV5-6	TRBJ2-7	TGTGCCAGCAGCTTGGTCGGTCCTAGCGGGACCTACGAGCAGTACTTC	CASSLVGPSGTYEQYF
-	once	TRBV4-1	TRBJ2-3	TGCGCCAGCAGCCAAGAAAGCAGGGACACAGATACGCAGTATTTT	CASSQESRDTDTQYF
TRBD1	-	TRBV9	TRBJ1-2	TGTGCCAGCAGCCCCGGACAGGGGATAAGGGGCTACACCTTC	CASSPGQGIRGYTF
TRBD2	-	TRBV15	TRBJ2-3	TGTGCCACCAGCAGACACCGACTAGCGGGGGTCCCGGATACGCAGTATTTT	CATSRHRLAGVPDTQYF
TRBD2	-	TRBV3-1/TRBV3-2	TRBJ2-1	TGTGCCAGCAGCCAAACTAGCGGGAGGTGGTTGGACAATGAGCAGTTCTTC	CASSQTSGRWLDNEQFF